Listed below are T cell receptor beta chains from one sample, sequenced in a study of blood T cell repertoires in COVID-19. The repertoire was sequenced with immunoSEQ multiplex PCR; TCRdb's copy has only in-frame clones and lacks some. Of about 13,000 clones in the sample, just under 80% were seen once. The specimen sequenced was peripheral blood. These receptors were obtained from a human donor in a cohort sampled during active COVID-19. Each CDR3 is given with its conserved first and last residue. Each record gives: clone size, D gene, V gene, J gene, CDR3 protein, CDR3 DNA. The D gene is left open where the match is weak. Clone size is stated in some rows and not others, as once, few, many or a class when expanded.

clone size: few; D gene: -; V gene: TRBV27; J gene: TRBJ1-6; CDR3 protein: CARGVQGLDSPLHF; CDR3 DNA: TGTGCCAGAGGGGTTCAGGGTTTGGATTCACCCCTCCACTTT
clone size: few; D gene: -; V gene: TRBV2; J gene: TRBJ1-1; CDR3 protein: CASSRDTEAFF; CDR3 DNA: TGTGCCAGCAGCAGGGACACTGAAGCTTTCTTT
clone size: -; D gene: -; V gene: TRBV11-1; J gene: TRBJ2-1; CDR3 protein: CASSFSPDNEQFF; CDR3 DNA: TGTGCCAGCAGCTTTAGCCCCGACAATGAGCAGTTCTTC
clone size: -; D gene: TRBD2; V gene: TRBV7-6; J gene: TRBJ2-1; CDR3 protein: CASSLTAPAGLPYNEQFF; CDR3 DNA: TGTGCCAGCAGCTTAACCGCCCCAGCGGGACTACCGTACAATGAGCAGTTCTTC
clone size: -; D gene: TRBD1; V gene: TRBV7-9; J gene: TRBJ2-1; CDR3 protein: CASSSGQRYNEQFF; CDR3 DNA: TGTGCCAGCAGCTCGGGACAGCGATACAATGAGCAGTTCTTC
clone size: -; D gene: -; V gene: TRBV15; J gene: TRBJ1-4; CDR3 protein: CATSRDPGEKLFF; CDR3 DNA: TGTGCCACCAGCAGAGATCCGGGAGAAAAACTGTTTTTT
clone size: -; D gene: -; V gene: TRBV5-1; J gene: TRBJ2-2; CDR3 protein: CASSTANTGELFF; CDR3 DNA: TGCGCCAGCAGCACAGCAAACACCGGGGAGCTGTTTTTT
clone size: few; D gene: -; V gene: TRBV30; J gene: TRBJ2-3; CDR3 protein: CAWSGTSLDTQYF; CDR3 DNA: TGTGCCTGGAGTGGAACTAGCCTTGATACGCAGTATTTT
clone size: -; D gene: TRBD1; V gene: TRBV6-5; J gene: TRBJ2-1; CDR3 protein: CASRPGQLNEQFF; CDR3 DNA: TGTGCCAGCAGGCCGGGACAGCTAAATGAGCAGTTCTTC
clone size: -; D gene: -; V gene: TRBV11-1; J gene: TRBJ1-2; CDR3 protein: CASSLIEGVGYTF; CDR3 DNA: TGTGCCAGCAGCTTAATCGAGGGGGTTGGCTACACCTTC
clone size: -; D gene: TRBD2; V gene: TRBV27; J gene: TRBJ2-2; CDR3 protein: CASSFLAGDITGELFF; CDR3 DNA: TGTGCCAGCAGTTTTTTGGCGGGGGATATCACCGGGGAGCTGTTTTTT
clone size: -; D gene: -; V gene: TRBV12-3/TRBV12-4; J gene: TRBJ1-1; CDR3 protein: CASRSTGNTEAFF; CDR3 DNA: TGTGCCAGCAGGAGCACGGGGAACACTGAAGCTTTCTTT
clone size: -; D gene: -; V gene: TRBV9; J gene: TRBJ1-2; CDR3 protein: CASSVDGHRYGYTF; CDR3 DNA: TGTGCCAGCAGCGTAGACGGACACCGCTATGGCTACACCTTC
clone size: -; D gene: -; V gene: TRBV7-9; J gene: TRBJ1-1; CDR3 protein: CASSSVWVATEAFF; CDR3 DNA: TGTGCCAGCAGCTCGGTGTGGGTAGCCACTGAAGCTTTCTTT
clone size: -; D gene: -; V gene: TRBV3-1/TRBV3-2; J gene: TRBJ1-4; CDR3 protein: CASSQAVNEKLFF; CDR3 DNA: TGTGCCAGCAGCCAAGCGGTTAATGAAAAACTGTTTTTT
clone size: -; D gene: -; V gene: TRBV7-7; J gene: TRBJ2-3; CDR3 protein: CASSLQEGTDTQYF; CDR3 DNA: TGTGCCAGCAGCTTACAGGAGGGAACAGATACGCAGTATTTT
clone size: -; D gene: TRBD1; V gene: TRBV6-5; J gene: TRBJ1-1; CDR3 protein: CASSYGTGWDTEAFF; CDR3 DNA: TGTGCCAGCAGTTACGGGACAGGATGGGACACTGAAGCTTTCTTT
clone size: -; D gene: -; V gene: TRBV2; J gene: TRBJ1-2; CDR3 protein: CASSPPGVDYGYTF; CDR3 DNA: TGTGCCAGCAGTCCCCCCGGGGTTGACTATGGCTACACCTTC
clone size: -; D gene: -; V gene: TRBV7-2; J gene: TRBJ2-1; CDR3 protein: CASARLVSSGQFF; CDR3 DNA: TGTGCCAGCGCCAGACTAGTCTCATCGGGGCAGTTCTTC
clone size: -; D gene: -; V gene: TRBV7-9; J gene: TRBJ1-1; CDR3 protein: CASTLEGGTEAFF; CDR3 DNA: TGTGCCAGCACCCTGGAGGGTGGTACTGAAGCTTTCTTT
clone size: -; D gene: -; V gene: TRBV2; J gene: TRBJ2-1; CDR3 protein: CASSLSFEQFF; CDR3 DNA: TGTGCCAGCAGTTTGAGTTTTGAGCAGTTCTTC
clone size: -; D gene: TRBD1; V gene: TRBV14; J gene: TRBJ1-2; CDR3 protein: CASSQGQGYGYTF; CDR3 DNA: TGTGCCAGCAGCCAAGGACAGGGGTATGGCTACACCTTC
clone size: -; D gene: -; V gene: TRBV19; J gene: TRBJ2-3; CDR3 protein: CASRAGARTDTQYF; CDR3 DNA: TGTGCCAGTAGGGCTGGGGCCCGCACAGATACGCAGTATTTT
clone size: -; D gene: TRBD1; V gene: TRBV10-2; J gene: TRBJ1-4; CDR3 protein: CASKDRASNEKLFF; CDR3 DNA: TGCGCCAGCAAAGACAGGGCGTCTAATGAAAAACTGTTTTTT
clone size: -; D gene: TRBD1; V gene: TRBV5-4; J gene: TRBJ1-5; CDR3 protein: CASSLRTQGGNQPQHF; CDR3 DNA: TGTGCCAGCAGCCTCAGGACTCAGGGGGGAAATCAGCCCCAGCATTTT
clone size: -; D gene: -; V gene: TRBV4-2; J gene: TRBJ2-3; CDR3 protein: CASSPGRDTQYF; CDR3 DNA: TGTGCCAGCAGCCCAGGTAGAGATACGCAGTATTTT
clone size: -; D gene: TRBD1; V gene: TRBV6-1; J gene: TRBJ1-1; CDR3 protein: CASSGGQGDWNTEAFF; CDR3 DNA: TGTGCCAGCAGTGGAGGACAGGGGGACTGGAACACTGAAGCTTTCTTT
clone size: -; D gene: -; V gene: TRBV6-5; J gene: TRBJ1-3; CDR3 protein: CASSRGYGNTIYF; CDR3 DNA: TGTGCCAGCAGTAGGGGGTATGGAAACACCATATATTTT
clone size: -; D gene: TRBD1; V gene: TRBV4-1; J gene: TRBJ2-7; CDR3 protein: CASSYNRDRGREQYF; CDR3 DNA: TGCGCCAGCAGCTACAATCGGGACAGGGGGCGCGAGCAGTACTTC
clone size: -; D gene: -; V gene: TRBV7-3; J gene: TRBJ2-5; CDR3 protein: CASSIQRARGRETQYF; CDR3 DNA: TGTGCCAGCAGCATTCAACGAGCGCGGGGGCGCGAGACCCAGTACTTC
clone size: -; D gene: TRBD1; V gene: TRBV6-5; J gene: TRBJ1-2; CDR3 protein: CASSYSGQNRYGYTF; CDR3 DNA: TGTGCCAGCAGTTACTCGGGACAGAATCGCTATGGCTACACCTTC
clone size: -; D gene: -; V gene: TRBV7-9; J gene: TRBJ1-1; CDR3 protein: CASSLQNTEAFF; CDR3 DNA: TGTGCCAGCAGCTTACAGAACACTGAAGCTTTCTTT
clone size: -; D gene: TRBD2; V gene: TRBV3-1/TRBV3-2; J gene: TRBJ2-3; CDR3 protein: CASSLQRGSTDTQYF; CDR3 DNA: TGTGCCAGCAGCCTCCAGCGGGGGAGCACAGATACGCAGTATTTT
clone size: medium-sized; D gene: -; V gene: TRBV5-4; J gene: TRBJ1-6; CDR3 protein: CASSLDGGASYNSPLHF; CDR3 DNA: TGTGCCAGCAGCTTGGACGGGGGGGCGTCCTATAATTCACCCCTCCACTTT
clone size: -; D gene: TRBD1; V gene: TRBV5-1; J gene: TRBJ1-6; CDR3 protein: CASSLTGDNSPLHF; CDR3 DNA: TGCGCCAGCAGCTTGACAGGGGATAATTCACCCCTCCACTTT
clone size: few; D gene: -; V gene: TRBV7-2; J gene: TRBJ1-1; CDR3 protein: CASSLSGANTEAFF; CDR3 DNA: TGTGCCAGCAGCTTATCAGGGGCGAACACTGAAGCTTTCTTT
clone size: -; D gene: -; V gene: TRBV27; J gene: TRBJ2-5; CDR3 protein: CASSLSRYRETQYF; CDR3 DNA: TGTGCCAGCAGTTTATCCCGATATCGGGAGACCCAGTACTTC
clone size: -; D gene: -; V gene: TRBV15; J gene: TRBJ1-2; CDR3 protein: CATSRSGGYGYTF; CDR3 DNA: TGTGCCACCAGCAGAAGCGGGGGCTATGGCTACACCTTC
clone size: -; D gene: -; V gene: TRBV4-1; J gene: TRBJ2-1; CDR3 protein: CASSQDRVVNEQFF; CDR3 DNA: TGCGCCAGCAGCCAAGACAGGGTGGTCAATGAGCAGTTCTTC
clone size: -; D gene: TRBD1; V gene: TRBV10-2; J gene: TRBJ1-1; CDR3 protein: CASSEPRDRSPEAFF; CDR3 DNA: TGCGCCAGCAGTGAGCCTAGGGACAGGAGCCCTGAAGCTTTCTTT
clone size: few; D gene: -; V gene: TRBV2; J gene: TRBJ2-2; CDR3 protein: CASRSGSTGELFF; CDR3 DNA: TGTGCCAGCAGATCGGGTAGCACCGGGGAGCTGTTTTTT
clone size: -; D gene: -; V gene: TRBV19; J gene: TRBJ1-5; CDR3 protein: CASSTGLGRRGNQPQHF; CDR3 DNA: TGTGCCAGTAGTACCGGGTTGGGGAGACGGGGCAATCAGCCCCAGCATTTT
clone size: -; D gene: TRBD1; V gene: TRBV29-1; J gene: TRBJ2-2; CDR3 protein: CSATGTVVSGELFF; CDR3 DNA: TGCAGCGCCACCGGGACAGTGGTGTCTGGGGAGCTGTTTTTT
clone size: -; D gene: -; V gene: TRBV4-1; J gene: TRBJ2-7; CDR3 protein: CASSQEPDFTYEQYF; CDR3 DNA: TGCGCCAGCAGCCAAGAACCGGACTTTACCTACGAGCAGTACTTC
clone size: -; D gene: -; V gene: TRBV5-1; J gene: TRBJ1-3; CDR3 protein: CASSLRGLSGNTIYF; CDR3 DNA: TGCGCCAGCAGCTTGAGGGGCCTCTCTGGAAACACCATATATTTT
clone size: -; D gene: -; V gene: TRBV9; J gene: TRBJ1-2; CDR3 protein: CASDRANYGYTF; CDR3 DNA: TGTGCCAGCGACAGAGCTAACTATGGCTACACCTTC
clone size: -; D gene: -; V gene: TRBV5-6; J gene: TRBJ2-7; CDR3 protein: CASSLFWTGGGLEQYF; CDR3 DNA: TGTGCCAGCAGCTTGTTTTGGACAGGCGGGGGGCTCGAGCAGTACTTC
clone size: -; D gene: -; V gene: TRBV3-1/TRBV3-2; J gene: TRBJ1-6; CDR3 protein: CASGGGIGNSPLHF; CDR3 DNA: TGTGCCAGCGGAGGCGGGATCGGAAATTCACCCCTCCACTTT
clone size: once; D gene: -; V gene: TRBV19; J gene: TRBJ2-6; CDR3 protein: CASSIGGRGRAAGANVLTF; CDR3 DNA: TGTGCCAGTAGTATAGGTGGTCGGGGAAGAGCCGCTGGGGCCAACGTCCTGACTTTC
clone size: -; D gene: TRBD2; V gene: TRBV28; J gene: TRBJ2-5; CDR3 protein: CASSPGLAGGLKTQYF; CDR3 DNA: TGTGCCAGCAGCCCCGGCTTAGCGGGGGGGCTTAAGACCCAGTACTTC
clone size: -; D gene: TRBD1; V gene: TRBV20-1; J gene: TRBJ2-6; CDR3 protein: CSASQGAKAGANVLTF; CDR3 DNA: TGCAGTGCTAGTCAGGGGGCAAAAGCTGGGGCCAACGTCCTGACTTTC
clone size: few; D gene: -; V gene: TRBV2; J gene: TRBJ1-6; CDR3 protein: CASSPGLRNSPLHF; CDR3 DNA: TGTGCCAGCAGCCCGGGACTGAGAAATTCACCCCTCCACTTT
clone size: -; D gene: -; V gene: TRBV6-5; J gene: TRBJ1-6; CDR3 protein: CASSQNNSPLHF; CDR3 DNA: TGTGCCAGCAGCCAGAATAATTCACCCCTCCACTTT